The clone carrying this T cell receptor (beta chain) was seen a few times. The entry originates in a study of beta chain features in type 1 diabetes. It was via CD45RO/CCR7/CD25/CD127/CD95/CD27 that CD4+ naive, central memory, regulatory and stem cell-like memory cells were sorted. The isolated RNA, all of it, was reverse transcribed, so expressed TCRB transcripts were what got sequenced. About 3.57 million reads per sample were averaged for naive, central memory and regulatory samples. Profiled with immunoSEQ multiplex PCR; TCRdb holds only in-frame clones, not every one. The sample lists fewer than 650,000 clones; about 16% were seen once. This CDR3 has 16 residues. Germline V gene lookup returns CDR1 SEHNR and CDR2 FQNEAQ (reference sequence). The V gene end was trimmed by 5 bases and the J gene end by 2 bases; junction bases not matched to a gene: 11.

The sequencing input was naive CD4+ T cells from blood. The V gene is TRBV7-9, the J gene TRBJ1-1; TRBD1 agrees at 7 bases. This sequence was found in a man between 18 and 35 years old in good health. For the CDR3, the DNA is TGTGCCAGCAGCCCACACACCGGGACAGATAACACTGAAGCTTTCTTT. As protein: CASSPHTGTDNTEAFF.